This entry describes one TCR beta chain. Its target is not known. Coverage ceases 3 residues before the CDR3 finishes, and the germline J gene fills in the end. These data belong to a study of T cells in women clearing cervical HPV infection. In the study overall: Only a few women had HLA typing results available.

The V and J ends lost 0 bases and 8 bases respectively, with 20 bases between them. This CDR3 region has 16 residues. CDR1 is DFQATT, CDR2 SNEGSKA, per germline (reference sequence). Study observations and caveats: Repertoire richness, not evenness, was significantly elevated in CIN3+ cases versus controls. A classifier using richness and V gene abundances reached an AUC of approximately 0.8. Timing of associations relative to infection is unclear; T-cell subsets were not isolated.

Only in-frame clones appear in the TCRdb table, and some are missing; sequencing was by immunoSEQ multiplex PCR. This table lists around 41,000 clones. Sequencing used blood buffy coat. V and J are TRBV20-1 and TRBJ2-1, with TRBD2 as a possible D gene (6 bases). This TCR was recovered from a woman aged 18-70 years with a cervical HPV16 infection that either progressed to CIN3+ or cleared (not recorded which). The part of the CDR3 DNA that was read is TGCAGTGCTAGAGATTATGGTTACGTCACTAGCCATGAG. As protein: CSARDYGYVTSHE. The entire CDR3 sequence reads CSARDYGYVTSHEQFF.